The present entry profiles one TCR beta chain with its context. Its recognized antigen is unknown. The record has no base qualities; no much larger clone is one base away. This specimen comes from a study of shared clonotypes between healthy human individuals (dated by TCRdb to the early 2020s). For the study in its entirety: A couple of women and a few men aged 18 to 49 years were included in the cohort. For each donor, CD4 naive and CD4 memory were each given three plates, CD8 naive was given two plates, and CD8 memory was given one plate. The study deeply sequenced blood TCR repertoires of five healthy adults to estimate repertoire size and the extent of clonotype sharing between individuals. To increase sequencing depth and limit assay-specific biases, different laboratories used diverse techniques to prepare libraries and sequence TCR repertoires. Each donor's leukapheresis produced roughly between about 0.85 and 10 billion PBMCs.

Using the deep immunoSEQ assay, TCR CDR3 regions were amplified from genomic DNA by multiplex PCR. Genomic DNA extracted from each cell subset was distributed evenly over all wells of several immunoSEQ 96-well plates, and each plate served as one replicate. Each replicate PCR for sorted subsets received about 200 ng genomic DNA, equal to tens of thousands of T cell genomes. Purified libraries were quantified with a Qubit 3.0 fluorometer, sized on a Bioanalyzer 2100, and re-quantified with the KAPA Library Quantification kit. A separate single-read 150-cycle Illumina NextSeq 550 flow cell was used to sequence each immunoSEQ 96-well plate. In the authors' own workflow: The immunoSEQ output contained only junctional sequences without quality scores, so filtering could not match that applied to full-length reads. To assign V/J genes and CDR3, sequences were annotated against IMGT germline references using PyIR, a Python wrapper for IgBLAST v1.9. Reads were filtered out if the reads had weak V/J assignments (E-value above 1e-6), no CDR3, stop codons, out-of-frame junctions, or ambiguous translated residues. V3J clonotypes were defined as sequences sharing the same inferred V gene, J gene, and CDR3 amino acid sequence. Percentage overlap between repertoires was calculated by dividing the number of shared unique clonotypes by the size of the smaller repertoire. Three approaches were used to assess repertoire richness: RTK rarefaction, the Chao1 estimator, and Recon v2.1 estimates of unobserved clonotypes. OLGA was used to compute generation probabilities for all TCRbeta clonotypes that the gDNA method yielded from four donors. Drawn from immuneACCESS, this table holds only the in-frame rearrangements with V and J called that TCRdb kept. Clones are partly lost; checked studies trace under half to an unresolved V gene and leave the rest unexplained. V and J calls and clone size come straight from that table; D and trimming were deduced from the DNA. Present in this sample are roughly 2,000,000 clones, roughly 93% of which were seen just once. The ten top clones hold more than 1.5% of the sample.

CD8 naive samples were CD45RO-negative cells positively selected for CCR7, giving a CD45RA+CCR7+ population that excluded TemRA cells. Donors were healthy HIV-negative adults with no recently reported acute infections or vaccinations. Every donor was a Caucasian adult living in Nashville, Tennessee, USA. Blood was collected by leukapheresis, and PBMCs were isolated by Ficoll-Histopaque density gradient centrifugation and then cryopreserved in liquid nitrogen vapor phase. Purity and quantity of every magnetically sorted T cell population were checked by analytical flow cytometry. Genomic DNA was isolated from every sorted fraction and measured by UV absorbance on a Nanodrop 2000c. As encoded in the germline V gene (reference sequence), CDR1 is PRHDT while CDR2 is FYEKMQ. V is clipped by 2 bases and J by 4 bases, and the sequence between their germline boundaries is 14 bases long. The cysteine opens and the phenylalanine closes a CDR3 of 16 amino acids. Solely the CDR3 DNA is kept, with 48 bases framed from the first base.

The research as a whole found: Across a few donors, roughly 5.4% of naive CD4, approximately 3.6% of naive CD8, 2.3% of memory CD4, and roughly 0.4% of memory CD8 clonotypes were shared. Because the study included a small number of donors, the genetic and exposure-history diversity represented was limited. Sampling was restricted to blood, and TCR repertoires in tissues likely differ from the TCR repertoires found in blood. Compared with non-shared clonotypes, clonotypes shared by all four sorted-subset donors had higher generation probabilities. Pairwise subsampling indicated that sequencing depth was expected to affect the degree of clonotype sharing among donors. Estimated clonotype richness was generally larger for naive than for memory subsets. Even with the large sequencing depth, rarefaction of the sorted-subset datasets indicated that sequencing was incomplete.

The receptor was derived from a man aged 18 to 29 in good health. Some clones in this sample may be carry-over from other donors' samples. The chain couples TRBV13 to TRBJ1-4, with the D segment identity uncertain. The material sequenced was naive CD8+ T cells from PBMCs. Interpreted using the paper, the cell subset or site label stands for: CD45RA+CCR7+. The DNA reads TGTGCCAGCAGCTTAAGGAGTTGGCAGAATAATGAAAAACTGTTTTTT. Translated, it reads CASSLRSWQNNEKLFF.